This TCR beta chain was sequenced during a study of T-cell memory formation after mild COVID-19. The germline V and J ends were trimmed by 2 bases and 8 bases, with 12 bases remaining between them. This CDR3 region has 13 residues. Findings and limits, study-wide: Mostly located in CM and EM were contracting CD4+ clones, with contracting CD8+ clones located in EMRA. The study found balanced CD4/CD8 in clones contracting day 15 to 85 and a CD4+ lean in later expanders. Second-wave clones with a day 37 peak had unconfirmed SARS-CoV-2 specificity.

Barcoded TCR alpha and TCR beta cDNA libraries with UMIs came from 5'RACE using constant-segment primers. TCRdb recomputed calls from the 5' RACE reads with MiXCR, one row per CDR3 protein. The sample has 450,000 or so distinct CDR3 sequences; around a quarter are singletons. This clonotype has just one count. The antigen is not known. This sequence originates from an adult woman who had mild COVID-19 (a few samples of this study predate the infection). Cell type and time point are not known. The V and J genes are TRBV12-3 or TRBV12-4 and TRBJ1-2; D is unclear. The sample was PBMCs or a T cell subset sorted from them (not recorded which). CDR3 region: CASSLWAAGGYTF. The CDR3 bases are TGTGCCAGCAGTTTATGGGCCGCTGGGGGCTACACCTTC.